These T cell receptor beta chains were read from a single sample in a study of CDR3 diversity in severe acne. Each CDR3 protein gets one entry after TCRdb re-called the PCR reads with MiXCR. This sample has more than 85,000 distinct CDR3 sequences, with 45% to 60% found just once. Sequencing was done on a sample of blood. The receptors here all came from a male donor with acne. CDR3s leave out the opening cysteine and the closing phenylalanine or tryptophan. D genes are given only for firm matches.

>NA|TRBV9
ASSVGWVEEAF
>NA|TRBV9
ASSLEGEGKETQY
>NA|TRBV2
ASSERGEGSNQPQH
>NA|TRBV7-9
ASSPPANYGYT
>NA|TRBV20-1
SARDWQGDEQY
>TRBD2|TRBV20-1
SASRRTASGASSYEQY
>NA|TRBV24-1
ATSERAYNQPQH
>TRBD2|TRBV28
ASSRRTSGRAATDTQY
>NA|TRBV2
ASSGSRST
>TRBD2|TRBV15
ATTRTSGPYEQY
>TRBD2|TRBV5-1
ASSSGLVTNTGELF
>NA|TRBV7-9
ASSPGSRNEQF
>TRBD2|TRBV28
ASSRPSGGSYNEQF
>NA|TRBV7-9
ASSLGAQPNYGYT
>NA|TRBV6-5
ASSYSRDIVQPQH
>TRBD2|TRBV11-2
ATRLAGVPVQF
>NA|TRBV10-2
ASSDRTTYEQY
>NA|TRBV4-3
ASSQGLSSYNEQF
>TRBD2|TRBV20-1
SASLRTSGRNEQF
>NA|TRBV4-3
ASSQVGLTEAF
>NA|TRBV2
ASTPNLWQTNTEAF
>TRBD1|TRBV24-1
ATSDLGTGIHNEQF
>NA|TRBV9
ASTQTGGPNTDTQY
>NA|TRBV25-1
ASSELASGYGYT
>TRBD1|TRBV10-2
ASRTGLNTEAF
>TRBD1|TRBV24-1
ATSDRYRGSSYNEQF
>NA|TRBV5-1
ASSFGAVRNTEAF
>NA|TRBV20-1
SARGPGADTQY